This T cell receptor beta chain was captured by sequencing in a study of Ad26.COV2.S vaccination and SARS-CoV-2 variants. On the study more broadly: Participant was drawn from the COV1001 Ad26.COV2.S trial arm. Once, or twice with 56 days between doses, Ad26.COV2.S was given intramuscularly.

Measured with immunoSEQ multiplex PCR; TCRdb has only the in-frame clones, and not every one. The sample holds 350,000 to 400,000 clones, 88% seen once. About this clone: What it binds is not known.

Study-wide points: Reported post-vaccination CD8+ and CD4+ T cell responses to spike showed substantial breadth.

This sample's treatment: about 20 received Ad26.COV2.S at low or high dose, single or two shots; several received placebo; per-sample allocation not given. All samples were drawn on day 63, counting from the first vaccine or placebo injection. The CDR3 contains 15 residues. Germline CDR1 is SGHKS and CDR2 is YYEKEE (reference sequence). The germline V and J ends were trimmed by 0 bases and 2 bases, with 9 bases remaining between them. The chain couples TRBV5-5 to TRBJ1-5, with D unclear. The clonotype was recovered from a person between 18 and 65 years old who received the Ad26.COV2.S COVID-19 vaccine or a placebo. The specimen was peripheral blood, collected in a trial of Ad26.COV2.S vaccine versus placebo. In DNA form, the CDR3 reads TGTGCCAGCAGCTTGGGGTGGGCTGGCAATCAGCCCCAGCATTTT. It encodes CASSLGWAGNQPQHF.